This TCR beta chain was observed in a study of cytomegalovirus exposure and HLA in healthy donors. General study results and limits: When analyzed later, a missense DCLRE1C variant was found to be linked to TCR beta V- and J-gene trimming. 16,951 TCR beta sequences were associated with HLA alleles at 0.05 false discovery rate in a later analysis.

Germline CDR1 and CDR2: MDHEN and SYDVKM. V was shortened by 6 bases and J by 5 bases, with 14 bases between the two germline ends. This CDR3 region has 14 residues. In regard to this clone: As yet, its antigen is unknown.

Likely unrecorded immune exposures existed in these nominally healthy donors. The PCR ran on 60 Vbeta and 13 Jbeta primers. Assay used: immunoSEQ multiplex PCR; TCRdb lists only in-frame clones, some missing. The sample has 140,000 or so clones, just over 70% seen once. Input material: PBMCs. This clonotype originated in a woman aged 25 to 39 in good health and CMV-seronegative. The chain uses TRBV28 and TRBJ1-5; D ambiguous. CDR3 nucleotide sequence: TGTGCCAGCAGCCTCGGCATCGGGGATCAGCCCCAGCATTTT. This encodes CASSLGIGDQPQHF.